The rows below give T cell receptor beta chains drawn from one sample of a study of shared clonotypes between healthy human individuals. Sequenced by immunoSEQ multiplex PCR; TCRdb stores in-frame clones only, minus some. The sample holds millions of clones; around 94% are singletons and the top ten take about 0.13%. The sequencing input was naive CD4+ T cells sorted from blood. The receptors originated from a man between 18 and 29 years old in good health. Both conserved end residues are part of each CDR3. D genes are given only for firm matches. A clone size is listed for some rows: how often the clone was seen (once, few, many), or a class if it is expanded.

>TRBJ2-2|TRBV7-2|.|.
TGTGCCAGCAGCTCGGACTCCGGGGAGCTGTTTTTT
CASSSDSGELFF
>TRBJ2-3|TRBV28|.|.
TGTGCCAGCAGTTTCCCCCTGGTCAGGAGAAGCACAGATACGCAGTATTTT
CASSFPLVRRSTDTQYF
>TRBJ2-2|TRBV6-5|.|.
TGTGCCAGCACCTCACAGGGAAGGGTCACCGGGGAGCTGTTTTTT
CASTSQGRVTGELFF
>TRBJ2-5|TRBV5-1|.|TRBD2
TGCGCCAGCAGCATGGGACTACACCAAGAGACCCAGTACTTC
CASSMGLHQETQYF
>TRBJ2-7|TRBV6-5|.|TRBD2
TGTGCCAGCAGTGACTTGAGGGGAGGGACCGACGAGCAGTACTTC
CASSDLRGGTDEQYF
>TRBJ1-4|TRBV11-2|.|TRBD1
TGTGCCAGCAGCAATGACAGGGCTGCTAATGAAAAACTGTTTTTT
CASSNDRAANEKLFF
>TRBJ1-5|TRBV11-2|.|.
TGTGCCAGCAGCCCGGACCATAGCAATCAGCCCCAGCATTTT
CASSPDHSNQPQHF
>TRBJ1-1|TRBV4-1|.|.
TGCGCCAGCAGCCCGTTTGTCGGCATTCAGAACACTGAAGCTTTCTTT
CASSPFVGIQNTEAFF
>TRBJ2-1|TRBV4-3|once|.
TGCGCCAGCAGCCAAGAGGCGGGCGCACTTGAGCAGTTCTTC
CASSQEAGALEQFF
>TRBJ1-1|TRBV19|.|.
TGTGCCAGTAGTATGGAATCAACAGGAAACCGATACACTGAAGCTTTCTTT
CASSMESTGNRYTEAFF
>TRBJ2-5|TRBV2|.|.
TGTGCCAGCAGTGAACAGCGGCAAAGGGGCCAAGAGACCCAGTACTTC
CASSEQRQRGQETQYF
>TRBJ1-2|TRBV7-8|.|.
TGTGCCAGCAGCGTCGACAGGAACTATGGCTACACCTTC
CASSVDRNYGYTF
>TRBJ1-2|TRBV2|few|.
TGTGCCAGCAGTCCTGGGCCCATCTATGGCTACACCTTC
CASSPGPIYGYTF
>TRBJ2-7|TRBV2|.|TRBD1
TGTGCCAGCAGTGACCAGGGGGTCTTTTACGAGCAGTACTTC
CASSDQGVFYEQYF
>TRBJ1-1|TRBV7-2|.|.
TGTGCCAGCAGCTCGGAAATGAACACTGAAGCTTTCTTT
CASSSEMNTEAFF
>TRBJ1-5|TRBV19|.|.
TGTGCCAGTAGTATCCCCCCTGGCGGGGTTAAGAGCAATCAGCCCCAGCATTTT
CASSIPPGGVKSNQPQHF
>TRBJ2-3|TRBV10-1|once|.
TGCGCCAGCAGGGCCGGCGGAGCAGATACGCAGTATTTT
CASRAGGADTQYF